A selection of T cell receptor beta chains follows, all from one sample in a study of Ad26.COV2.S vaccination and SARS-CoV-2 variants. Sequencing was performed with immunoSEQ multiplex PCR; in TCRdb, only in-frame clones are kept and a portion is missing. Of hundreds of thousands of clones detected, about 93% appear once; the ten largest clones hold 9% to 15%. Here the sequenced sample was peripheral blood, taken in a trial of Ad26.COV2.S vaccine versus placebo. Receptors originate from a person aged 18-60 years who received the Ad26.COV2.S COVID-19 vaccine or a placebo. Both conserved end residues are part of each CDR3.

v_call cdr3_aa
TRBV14 CASSRVPGVNSMHTIYF
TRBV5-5 CASSLDLVVGAGELFF
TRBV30 CAWGTGHTYEQYF
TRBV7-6 CASSLGGLYGYTF
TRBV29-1 CSVDHYGYTF
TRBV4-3 CASSQDPSASGRALSHTQYF
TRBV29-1 CSVEPSGGNEQFF
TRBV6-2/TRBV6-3 CASSYSDYEQYF
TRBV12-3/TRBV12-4 CASSLSRRETQYF
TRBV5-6 CASSLSHEQYF
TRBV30 CAWSVGQSNEKLFF
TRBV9 CASSVKTSGTLTDTQYF
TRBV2 CASSEDGPQDYYGYTF
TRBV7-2 CASSLGYTEAFF
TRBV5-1 CASSLDVGNTEAFF
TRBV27 CASSGGARYGAFF
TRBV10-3 CAISDPLGVGGELFF
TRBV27 CASPGQGLLAGYEQYF
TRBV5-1 CASSPSGQNTEAFF
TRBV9 CASSVVGEGYEQYF
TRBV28 CASSPRQGIQPQHF
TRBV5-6 CASSLGLAGIYEQYF
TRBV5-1 CASSLTGAETQYF
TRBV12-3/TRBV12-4 CASSWDRATEAFF
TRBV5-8 CASSSKYTGELFF
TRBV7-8 CASGISSPNYEQYF
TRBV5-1 CASSLNAGKNEQYF
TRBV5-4 CASSLERGRTDGYTF
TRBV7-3 CASSSHKTDTQYF
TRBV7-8 CASSPTRGHGYTF
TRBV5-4 CASSLDSRSYEQYF
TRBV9 CASSVGSASTYEQYF
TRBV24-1 CATSDFIAGDTDTQYF
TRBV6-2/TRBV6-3 CASSEGASGNEQFF
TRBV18 CASSPPFSSDTQYF
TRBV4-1 CASSPTSGGIYEQYF
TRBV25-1 CASSRDGGGEQYF
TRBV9 CASSPLRSQGAYGYTF
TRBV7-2 CASSLAPGQGHEQYF
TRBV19 CASSTRQGLYGYTF
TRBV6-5 CASIIATGMNTEAFF
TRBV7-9 CASSLGASGTNEQFF
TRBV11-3 CASSLKGDTEAFF
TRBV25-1 CASSFLAGGSYEQYF
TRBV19 CASRDESNYGYTF
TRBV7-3 CASSPLGTSGATQYF
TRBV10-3 CAISESRQAEAFF
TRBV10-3 CATRGTGRGTEAFF
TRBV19 CASRTGWGNQPQHF
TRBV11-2 CASSLIGLAGGEQYF
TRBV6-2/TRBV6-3 CASSRDRASYEQYF
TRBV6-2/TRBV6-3 CASSYAEGVPQPQHF
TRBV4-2 CASRGGGEKLFF
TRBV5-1 CASSLAARANTGELFF
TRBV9 CASSVGVSPLHF
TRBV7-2 CASSLTQETQYF
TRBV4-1 CASRAGPSGTEAFF
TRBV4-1 CASSQDDTATYEQYF
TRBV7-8 CASSPRAGLNTEAFF